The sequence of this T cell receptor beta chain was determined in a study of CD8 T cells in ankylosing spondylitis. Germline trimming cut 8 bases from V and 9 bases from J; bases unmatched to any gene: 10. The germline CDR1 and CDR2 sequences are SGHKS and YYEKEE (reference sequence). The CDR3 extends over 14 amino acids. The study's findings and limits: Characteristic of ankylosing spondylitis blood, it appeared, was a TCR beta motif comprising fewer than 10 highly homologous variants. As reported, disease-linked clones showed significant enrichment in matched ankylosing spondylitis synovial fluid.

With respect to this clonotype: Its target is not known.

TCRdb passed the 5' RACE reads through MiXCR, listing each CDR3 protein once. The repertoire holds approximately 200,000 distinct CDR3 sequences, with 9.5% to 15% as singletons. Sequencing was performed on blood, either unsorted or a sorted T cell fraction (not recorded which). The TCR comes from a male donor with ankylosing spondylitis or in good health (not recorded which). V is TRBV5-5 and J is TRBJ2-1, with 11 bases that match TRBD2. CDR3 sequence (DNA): TGTGCCAGTCTGTTTAGCGGGGGGGGAGGTGAGCAGTTCTTC. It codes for CASLFSGGGGEQFF.